This TCR beta chain was sequenced for a study of shared clonotypes between healthy human individuals. The sample holds a few counts of this clone. Its antigen is not known. This sample also contains other DNA sequences that code for the same CDR3. Notes on the study in general: Represented diversity (both genetic and exposure-history) was limited by the small number of donors.

Germline CDR1 and CDR2: SEHNR and FQNEAQ (reference sequence). The CDR3 is 13 amino acids. V gave up 5 bases and J gave up 8 bases; unmatched junction bases: 5. Clones were read by immunoSEQ multiplex PCR, and TCRdb kept only the in-frame ones, dropping some. This table holds 2 million to 2.5 million clones, approximately 96% found once. The TCR was taken from a man younger than 35 in good health. Sample: naive CD4+ T cells sorted from blood. Documented subset: CD45RA+ positively selected. The V call is TRBV7-9, the J call TRBJ1-2, with 10 bases fitting TRBD1. CDR3 region: CASSPTGGDGYTF. The CDR3 coding sequence is TGTGCCAGCAGCCCGACAGGGGGCGACGGCTACACCTTC.